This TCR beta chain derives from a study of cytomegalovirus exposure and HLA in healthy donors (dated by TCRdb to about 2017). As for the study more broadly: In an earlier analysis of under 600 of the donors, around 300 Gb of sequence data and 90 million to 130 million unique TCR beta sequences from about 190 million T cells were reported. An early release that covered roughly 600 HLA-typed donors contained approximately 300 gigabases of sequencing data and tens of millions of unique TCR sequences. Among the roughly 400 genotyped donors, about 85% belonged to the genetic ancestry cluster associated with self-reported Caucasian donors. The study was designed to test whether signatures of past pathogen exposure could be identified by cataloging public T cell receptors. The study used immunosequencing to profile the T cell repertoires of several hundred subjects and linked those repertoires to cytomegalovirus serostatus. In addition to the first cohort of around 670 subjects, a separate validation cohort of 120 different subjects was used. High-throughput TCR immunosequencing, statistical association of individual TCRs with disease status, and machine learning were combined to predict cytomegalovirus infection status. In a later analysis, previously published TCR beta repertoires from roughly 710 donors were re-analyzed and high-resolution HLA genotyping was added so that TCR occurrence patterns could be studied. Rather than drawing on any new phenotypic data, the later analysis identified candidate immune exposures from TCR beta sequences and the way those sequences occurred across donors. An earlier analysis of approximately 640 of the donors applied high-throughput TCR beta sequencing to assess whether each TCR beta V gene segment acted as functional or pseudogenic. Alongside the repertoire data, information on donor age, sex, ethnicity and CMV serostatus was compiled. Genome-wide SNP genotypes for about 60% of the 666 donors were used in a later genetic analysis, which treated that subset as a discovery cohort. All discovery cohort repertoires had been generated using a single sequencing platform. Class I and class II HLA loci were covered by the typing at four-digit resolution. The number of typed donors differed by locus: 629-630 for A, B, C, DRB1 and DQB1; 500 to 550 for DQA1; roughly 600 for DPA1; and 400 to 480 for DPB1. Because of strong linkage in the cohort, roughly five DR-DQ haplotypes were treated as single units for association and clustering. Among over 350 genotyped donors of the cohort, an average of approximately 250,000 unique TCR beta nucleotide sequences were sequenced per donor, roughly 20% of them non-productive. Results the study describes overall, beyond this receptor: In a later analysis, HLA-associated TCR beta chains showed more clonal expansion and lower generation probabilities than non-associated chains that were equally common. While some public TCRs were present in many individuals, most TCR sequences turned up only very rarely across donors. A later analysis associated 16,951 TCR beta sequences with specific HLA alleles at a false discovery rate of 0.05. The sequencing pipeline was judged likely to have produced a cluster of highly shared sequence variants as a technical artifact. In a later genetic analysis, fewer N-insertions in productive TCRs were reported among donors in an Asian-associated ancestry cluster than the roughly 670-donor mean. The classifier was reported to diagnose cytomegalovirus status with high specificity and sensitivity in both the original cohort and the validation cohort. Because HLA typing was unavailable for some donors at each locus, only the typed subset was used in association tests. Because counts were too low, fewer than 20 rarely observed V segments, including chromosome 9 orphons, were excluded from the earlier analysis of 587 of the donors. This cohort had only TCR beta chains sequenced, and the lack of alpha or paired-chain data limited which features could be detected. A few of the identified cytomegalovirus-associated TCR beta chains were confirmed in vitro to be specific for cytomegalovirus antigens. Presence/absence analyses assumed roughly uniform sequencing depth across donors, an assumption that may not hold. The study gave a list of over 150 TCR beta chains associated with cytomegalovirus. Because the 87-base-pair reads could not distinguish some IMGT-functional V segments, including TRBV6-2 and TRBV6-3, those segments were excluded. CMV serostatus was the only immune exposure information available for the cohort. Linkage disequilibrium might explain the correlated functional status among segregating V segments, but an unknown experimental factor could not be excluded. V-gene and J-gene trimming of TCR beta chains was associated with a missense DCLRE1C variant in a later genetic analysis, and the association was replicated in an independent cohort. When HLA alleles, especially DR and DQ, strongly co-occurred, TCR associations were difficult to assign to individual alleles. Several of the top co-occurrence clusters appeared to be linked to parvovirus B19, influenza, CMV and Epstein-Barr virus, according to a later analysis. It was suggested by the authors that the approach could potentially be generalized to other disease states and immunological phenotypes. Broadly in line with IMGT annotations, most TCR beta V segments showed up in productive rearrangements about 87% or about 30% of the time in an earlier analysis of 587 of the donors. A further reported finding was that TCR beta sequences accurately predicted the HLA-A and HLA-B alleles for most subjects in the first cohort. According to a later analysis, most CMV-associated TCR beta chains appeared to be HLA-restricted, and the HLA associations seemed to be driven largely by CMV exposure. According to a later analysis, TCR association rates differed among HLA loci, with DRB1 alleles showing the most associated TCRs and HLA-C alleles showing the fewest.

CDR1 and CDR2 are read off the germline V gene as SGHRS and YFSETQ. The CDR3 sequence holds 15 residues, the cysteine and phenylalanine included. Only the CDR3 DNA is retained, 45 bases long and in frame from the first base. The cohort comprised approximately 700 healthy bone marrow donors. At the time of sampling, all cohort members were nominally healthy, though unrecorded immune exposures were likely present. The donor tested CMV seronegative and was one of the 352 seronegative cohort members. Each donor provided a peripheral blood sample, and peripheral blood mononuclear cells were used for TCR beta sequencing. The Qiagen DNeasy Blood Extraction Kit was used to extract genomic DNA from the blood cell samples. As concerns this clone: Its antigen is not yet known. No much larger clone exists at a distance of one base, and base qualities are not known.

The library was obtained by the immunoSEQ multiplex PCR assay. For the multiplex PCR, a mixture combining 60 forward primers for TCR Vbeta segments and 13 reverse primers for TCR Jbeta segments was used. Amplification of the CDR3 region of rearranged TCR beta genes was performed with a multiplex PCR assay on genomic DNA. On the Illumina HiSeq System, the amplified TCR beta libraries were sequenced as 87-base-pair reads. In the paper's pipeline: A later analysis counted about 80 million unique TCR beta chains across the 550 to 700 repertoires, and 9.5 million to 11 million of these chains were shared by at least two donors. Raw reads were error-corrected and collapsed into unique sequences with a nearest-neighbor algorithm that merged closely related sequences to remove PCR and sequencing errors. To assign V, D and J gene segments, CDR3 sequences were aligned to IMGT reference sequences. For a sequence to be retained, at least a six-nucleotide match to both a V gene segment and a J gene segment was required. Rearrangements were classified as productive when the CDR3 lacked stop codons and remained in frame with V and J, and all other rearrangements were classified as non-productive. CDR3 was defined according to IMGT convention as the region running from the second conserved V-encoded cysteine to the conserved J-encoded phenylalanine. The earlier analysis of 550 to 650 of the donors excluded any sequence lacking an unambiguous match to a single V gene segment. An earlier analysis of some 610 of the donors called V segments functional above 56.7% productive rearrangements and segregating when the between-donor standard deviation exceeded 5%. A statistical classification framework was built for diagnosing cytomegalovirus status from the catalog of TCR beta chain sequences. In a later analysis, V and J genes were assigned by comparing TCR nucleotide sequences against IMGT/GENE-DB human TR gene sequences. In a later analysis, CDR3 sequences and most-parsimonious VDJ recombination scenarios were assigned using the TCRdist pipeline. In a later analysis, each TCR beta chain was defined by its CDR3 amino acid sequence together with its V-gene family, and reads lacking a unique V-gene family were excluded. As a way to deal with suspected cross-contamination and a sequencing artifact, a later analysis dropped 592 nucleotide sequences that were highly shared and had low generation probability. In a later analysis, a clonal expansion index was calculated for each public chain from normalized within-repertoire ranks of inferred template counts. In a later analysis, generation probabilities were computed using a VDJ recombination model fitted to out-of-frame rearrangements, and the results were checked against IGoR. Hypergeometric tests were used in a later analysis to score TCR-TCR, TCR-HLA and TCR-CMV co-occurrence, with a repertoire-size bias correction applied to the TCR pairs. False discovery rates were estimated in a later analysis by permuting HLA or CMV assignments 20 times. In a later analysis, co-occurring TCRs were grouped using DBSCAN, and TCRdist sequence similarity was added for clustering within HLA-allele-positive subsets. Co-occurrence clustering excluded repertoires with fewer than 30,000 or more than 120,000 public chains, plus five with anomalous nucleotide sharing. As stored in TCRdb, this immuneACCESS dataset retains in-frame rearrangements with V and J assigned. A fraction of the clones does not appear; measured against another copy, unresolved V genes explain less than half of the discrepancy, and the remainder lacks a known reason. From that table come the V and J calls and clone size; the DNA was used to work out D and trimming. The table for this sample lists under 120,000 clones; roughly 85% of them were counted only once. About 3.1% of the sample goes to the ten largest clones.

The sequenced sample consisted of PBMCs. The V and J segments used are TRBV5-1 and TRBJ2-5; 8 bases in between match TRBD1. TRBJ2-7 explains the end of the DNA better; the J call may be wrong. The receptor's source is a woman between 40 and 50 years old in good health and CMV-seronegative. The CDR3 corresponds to CASSLSGTGSYEQYF. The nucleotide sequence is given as TGCGCCAGCAGCTTGTCGGGGACAGGCTCCTACGAGCAGTACTTC.